This T cell receptor beta chain was recorded in a study of regulatory dendritic cells for organ transplantation. Naive CD45RA+ and memory CD45RO+ CD4+ or CD8+ T cells were FACS-sorted. A note on this clone: Its antigen is still unknown.

Notes on the study in general: Between individuals, the alloreactive memory CD8+ T cell pool differed considerably. Naive CD4+ and CD8+ repertoires were highly diverse; memory CD8+ was most oligoclonal. Among resting subsets, memory CD8+ cells contained the most alloreactive clonotypes.

Measured with immunoSEQ multiplex PCR; TCRdb has only the in-frame clones, and not every one. Here the sample spans about 29,000 clones, roughly 80% being singletons. The specimen was naive CD4+ T cells from blood. Subset given: CD45RA+ naive T cells. The sequence derives from a human donor in good health.

The CDR3 nucleotides are TGTGCCAGCAGGTCTGGACTAGCGCTATCCTACGAGCAGTACTTC. Amino acid sequence: CASRSGLALSYEQYF. The rearrangement links TRBV5-4 to TRBJ2-7, with 9 bases matching TRBD2. The CDR3 is 15 residues long. The V gene end was trimmed by 5 bases and the J gene end by 1 base; junction bases not matched to a gene: 7. Germline CDR1 and CDR2: SGHNT and YYREEE (reference sequence). Variable domain in full (rest from reference TRBV5-4 and TRBJ2-7): ETGVTQSPTHLIKTRGQQVTLRCSSQSGHNTVSWYQQALGQGPQFIFQYYREEENGRGNFPPRFSGLQFPNYSSELNVNALELDDSALYLCASRSGLALSYEQYFGPGTRLTVT.